The 17 T cell receptor beta chains reported below all come from one sample, sequenced in a study of technical replicates of blood from several donors. The repertoire was sequenced with immunoSEQ multiplex PCR; TCRdb's copy has only in-frame clones and lacks some. The repertoire has tens of thousands of clones, 95% to 98% of them found once; the top ten carry roughly 0.2%. The sequencing sample was made of T cells isolated from PBMCs. These receptors all stem from a human donor in good health.

The chain employs TRBV27 and TRBJ2-3, with unresolved D. In germline, CDR1 is MNHEY, CDR2 SMNVEV (reference sequence). V lost 2 bases to trimming and J lost 1 base, with 7 bases between them. The CDR3 length is 14 residues. The CDR3 bases are TGTGCCAGCAGTTTACCCGGAGGCACAGATACGCAGTATTTT. Translated, it gives CASSLPGGTDTQYF.

The chain is built from TRBV2 and TRBJ2-1; a weak D match, TRBD2 (7 bases). V was pared by 7 bases and J by 4 bases, with 17 bases between. Germline values: CDR1 SNHLY, CDR2 FYNNEI. This CDR3 comprises 15 residues. CDR3 in DNA: TGTGCCAGCAATAGAGAAGCGGGGACATACAATGAGCAGTTCTTC. Residues: CASNREAGTYNEQFF.

This clone was counted a single time. This chain uses TRBV18 with TRBJ1-4; D remains unclear. This CDR3 has 10 amino acids. V lost 3 bases to trimming and J lost 13 bases, with 6 bases between them. The germline CDR1 and CDR2 sequences are KGHSH and LQKENI. The CDR3 sequence: CASSPGTLFF. In nucleotides, the CDR3 is TGTGCCAGCTCACCCGGTACACTGTTTTTT.

This rearrangement joins TRBV5-1 to TRBJ1-5; D is undetermined. The V gene's germline CDR1 is SGHRS and CDR2 YFSETQ. The ends were cut back, 0 bases at V and 5 bases at J, with 12 bases in the middle. This CDR3 spans 15 amino acids. CDR3 sequence reads: CASSLEGRGDQPQHF. CDR3 DNA sequence: TGCGCCAGCAGCTTGGAAGGGCGCGGGGATCAGCCCCAGCATTTT. Using reference TRBV5-1 and TRBJ1-5 for the parts outside the CDR3, the full variable domain is KAGVTQTPRYLIKTRGQQVTLSCSPISGHRSVSWYQQTPGQGLQFLFEYFSETQRNKGNFPGRFSGRQFSNSRSEMNVSTLELGDSALYLCASSLEGRGDQPQHFGDGTRLSIL.

V and J are TRBV6-5 and TRBJ2-7, with 7 nucleotides matching TRBD2. The germline gives CDR1 MNHEY, CDR2 SVGAGI. The ends lost 2 bases at V and 2 bases at J; junction bases unmatched: 3. This CDR3 has 14 amino acids. The CDR3 DNA follows: TGTGCCAGCAGTTACGGAGCGGGGACCTACGAGCAGTACTTC. This gives the protein CASSYGAGTYEQYF.

The gene calls are TRBV18 and TRBJ1-5; 7 nucleotides align to TRBD1. With 5 bases clipped from V and 3 bases from J, the junction kept 4 bases outside the gene matches. This CDR3 is built from 14 residues. Per germline, CDR1 KGHSH and CDR2 LQKENI. The CDR3 region has the DNA TGTGCCAGCTCATCAGGGGGTAACAATCAGCCCCAGCATTTT. Its protein product is CASSSGGNNQPQHF.

Here the CDR3 DNA reads TGTGCCAGCACCGATAGAACTAGCCGCCAGGAGCAGTTCTTC. This codes for CASTDRTSRQEQFF. The chain has TRBV7-8 and TRBJ2-1; weak D call: TRBD2 (6 bases). From germline, CDR1 is SGHVS and CDR2 FQNEAQ. The V end lost 7 bases, the J end lost 10 bases, and 20 bases lay between the germline ends. This CDR3 comprises 14 residues.

The V call is TRBV4-1, the J call TRBJ1-5, with D uncertain. Germline V gene data show CDR1 as MGHRA and CDR2 as YSYEKL. Trimming pared 1 base from V and 7 bases from J, leaving 8 bases between. This CDR3 is 13 amino acids long. CDR3 in amino acids: CASSQVMEQPQHF. In DNA form, the CDR3 reads TGCGCCAGCAGCCAAGTCATGGAGCAGCCCCAGCATTTT.

The V call is TRBV6-1, the J call TRBJ2-7; 7 positions agree with TRBD1. The germline gives CDR1 MNHNS, CDR2 SASEGT. V was clipped by 8 bases and J by 2 bases; unmatched bases: 9. The CDR3 is 14 amino acids. The CDR3 here is CASGTGTAAYEQYF. CDR3 bases: TGTGCCAGCGGGACCGGGACAGCAGCCTACGAGCAGTACTTC.

CDR3 DNA: TGTGCCAGCTCCTCTTGGGGTCTAGCGTCTGGGGCCAACGTCCTGACTTTC. Translation: CASSSWGLASGANVLTF. V gene TRBV18 combines with J gene TRBJ2-6; possible D gene TRBD2, 6 bases. Trimming removed 6 bases at V and 1 base at J, with 16 bases between. Germline V gene data show CDR1 as KGHSH and CDR2 as LQKENI. The CDR3 consists of 17 residues.

The chain employs TRBV11-2 and TRBJ1-2; TRBD1 might be the D (6 bases). Per the germline V gene, CDR1 is SGHAT and CDR2 is FQNNGV. There are 14 residues in the CDR3. V gave up 1 base and J gave up 7 bases, with 13 bases separating them. CDR3: CASSLGAGAGGYTF. The CDR3 DNA follows: TGTGCCAGCAGCTTAGGTGCGGGGGCCGGTGGCTACACCTTC.

The chain carries TRBV25-1 and TRBJ2-7; TRBD1 might be the D (6 bases). Germline values: CDR1 MGHDK, CDR2 SYGVNS. Trimming took off 6 bases at V and 10 bases at J, with 13 bases between the two ends. The CDR3 loop spans 11 amino acids. As DNA, the CDR3 is TGTGCCAGCAGCCTAGGGGGTCACCAGTACTTC. As protein: CASSLGGHQYF.

CDR3 sequence: CSVVGLSYEQYF. The CDR3 DNA reads TGCAGCGTTGTGGGGCTCTCCTACGAGCAGTACTTC. The chain recombines TRBV29-1 with TRBJ2-7; TRBD1 might be the D (5 bases). Germline V gives CDR1 SQVTM, CDR2 ANQGSEA. V was clipped by 4 bases and J by 0 bases, with 7 bases between them. The CDR3 runs to 12 residues.

J is TRBJ2-7 and V is TRBV13; D uncertain. The CDR3 sequence is 11 residues long. CDR1 and CDR2 from the germline V gene are PRHDT and FYEKMQ (reference sequence). Between the trimmed V and J ends, which lost 6 bases and 3 bases, there was a span of 6 bases. CDR3 bases: TGTGCCAGCAGTCGGAGCTACGAGCAGTACTTC. Protein: CASSRSYEQYF.

J is TRBJ2-3 and V is TRBV30; the D gene is possibly TRBD2 (5 bases). CDR3 size: 14 residues. V gave up 2 bases and J gave up 1 base, with 10 bases separating them. CDR1 is GTSNPN, CDR2 SVGIG, per germline (reference sequence). As DNA, the CDR3 is TGTGCCTGGAGTCTGCTGGAGGGCACAGATACGCAGTATTTT. It yields the protein CAWSLLEGTDTQYF.

As regards this clone: The junction departs from germline at one end; a sequencing error may be responsible. V usage is TRBV5-4 and J usage is TRBJ2-3; D not resolved. Per germline, CDR1 SGHNT and CDR2 YYREEE (reference sequence). This CDR3 is 14 amino acids long. CDR3 sequence: CASSLVGEPDTQYF. The DNA of the CDR3 is TGTGCCAGCAGTTTGGTCGGAGAGCCAGATACGCAGTATTTT.

This chain's CDR3 is CASSVGTSGSDEQFF. The CDR3 nucleotides read TGTGCCAGCAGCGTAGGGACTAGCGGGAGCGATGAGCAGTTCTTC. This chain uses TRBV9 with TRBJ2-1; the match to TRBD2 covers 13 bases. The CDR3 has 15 residues. Germline V gene data show CDR1 as SGDLS and CDR2 as YYNGEE. V dropped 0 bases and J dropped 8; count of bases not matched to a gene: 2.